This T cell receptor (beta chain) was recovered during a study of T cells in Graves' hyperthyroidism and ophthalmopathy (dated by TCRdb to the late 2010s). Regarding the research as a whole: Peripheral blood was collected at initial diagnosis, before any treatment. TCR Vbeta CDR3 sequencing of 120 to 150 peripheral blood samples (approximately 44 ophthalmopathy, 75 to 85 hyperthyroidism and about 17 progressor patients) is reported in the paper. TCR V-J signatures able to tell the groups apart were searched for in a discovery cohort of 90 to 100 patients, of whom more than 40 had Graves' ophthalmopathy and 57 had stable Graves' hyperthyroidism. Thyroid tissue and blood T-cell repertoires from more than 5 Graves' hyperthyroidism patients were also compared in the study. Prospective prediction of ophthalmopathy was tested in an independent validation cohort of 18 hyperthyroidism patients and approximately 17 patients who later progressed to ophthalmopathy. Once sampling was done, hyperthyroidism patients were given methimazole at a starting dose of 30 mg daily, whereas ophthalmopathy patients were given high-dose intravenous methylprednisolone. The 100 discovery patients were divided at random into training and test sets in a 7:3 ratio. What the study reported, not specific to this receptor: Sample size was not statistically predetermined, and investigators were not blinded to group allocation. In validation, progression to ophthalmopathy was predicted by the model with nearly 71% sensitivity and 72% to 85% specificity, a median of approximately 7.1 months before onset. Ophthalmopathy was separated from stable hyperthyroidism by a 13 V-J signature model, with approximately 89% sensitivity and approximately 81% specificity obtained in cross-validation and 80%/75% obtained in testing. Blood samples also contained most of the expanded thyroid clonotypes (frequency above 0.001), which suggests that blood repertoires may reflect thyroid immune responses.

With respect to this clonotype: Its cognate antigen has yet to be identified. Its ends do not fully match the called genes, so a read error is possible.

Via the germline V gene (reference sequence), CDR1 is DFQATT and CDR2 SNEGSKA. The CDR3 starts with the cysteine, ends with the phenylalanine, and has 13 residues. Here the CDR3 DNA is all that survives: 39 bases in frame from base 1. Moderately to severely active disease, a Clinical Activity Score of at least 3, a NOSPECS grade of at least 4, and a duration under 3 months were present in ophthalmopathy patients. The study excluded patients with uncontrolled infections, other autoimmune diseases, pregnancy or lactation. Diagnoses were established on the basis of clinical symptoms, serum thyroxine and TRAb, thyroid ultrasound, and orbital computed tomography. PBMCs were isolated from roughly 10 ml of fresh peripheral blood by Ficoll-Paque density gradient centrifugation. Total RNA was extracted with Trizol reagent, and quality was checked on an Agilent 2100 Bioanalyzer. Amplification of TCR beta CDR3 regions was carried out from RNA transcripts. For the first round of RT-PCR on the TCR CDR3, the HTBI primer set was used together with the Qiagen OneStep RT-PCR kit. Libraries were constructed in a second round of multiplex PCR, after which size selection and purification were carried out. Paired-end sequencing of the libraries was performed with 100 bp reads on an Illumina HiSeq2000. Under the source paper's analysis protocol: SOAPnuke was used to process the raw data, removing reads that contained adapters or uncalled bases, had a mean Phred below 15, or lacked an exact match to the constant primer or identifier. High-quality paired reads were merged using COPE v1.2.5, and each unique nucleotide sequence was defined as a clonotype. MiTCR v1.1 was used to align clonotypes to the IMGT TRBV, TRBD and TRBJ reference segments. The analysis included only V-J combinations with a frequency above 0.0001, which together covered over 98% of the repertoires. A TCS score was defined as the ratio of F50 (clonal expansion) to E x V (chaos), with BLOSUM62-based TCRdist applied between CDR3 peptides within each V-J. Welch's t-statistics and random forest reduced around 520 V-J features to fewer than 15, which were used in a naive Bayes classifier (R e1071). Thyroid-blood repertoire similarity was quantified with the Morisita-Horn index. TCRdb applied fastp at Q25 and MiXCR to the public reads, then kept only in-frame beta chains. Identical CDR3 proteins give one entry, which carries the most common genes and DNA. The V and J calls were determined by TCRdb, not by the authors. This sample has roughly 61,000 distinct CDR3 sequences in its table, and roughly half of those were observed once. Jointly, the top ten make up more than 3% of the sample.

The sequence links TRBV20-1 to TRBJ1-5; there is no confident call for the D gene. Sequenced material: blood. The TCR sequence derives from a woman aged 55-69 years with Graves' ophthalmopathy. The CDR3 loop reads CSDRSRSNQPQHF. The bases are TGCAGTGATAGATCAAGGAGTAATCAGCCCCAGCATTTT.